Below, one TCR beta chain is given with its context. Its antigen specificity is not known. The input lacks base qualities; no much larger clone sits a single base away. Each donor gave one peripheral blood draw, approximately 0.11 L on average, collected into heparinised tubes. Using a panel that included CD45RO, CCR7, CD25, CD127, CD95 and CD27, naive, central memory, regulatory and stem cell-like memory CD4+ T cells were sorted on a BD FACSAria II. Every sorted population had a purity above 95%. PBMCs were separated immediately by Lymphoprep density gradient centrifugation and were stained directly, without being cultured. To minimize batch effects, samples were stained and sorted in pairs, one healthy donor with one patient per experiment. The entire isolated RNA was reverse transcribed using the High Capacity cDNA Reverse Transcription Kit, and thus expressed TCRB transcripts were sequenced. Naive, central memory and regulatory T cell samples underwent deep immunoSEQ sequencing, averaging about 3.57 million total reads per sample. After sorted cells were lysed in RLT buffer, RNA was extracted with DNase-treated RNeasy Micro or Mini kits, with the choice depending on cell number. Each cell subset was processed separately to prevent cross-contamination, with patient and healthy donor samples processed together. TCRB sequences were amplified from cDNA with the immunoSEQ multiplex PCR, producing 87-bp fragments spanning the CDR3 region. The amplicons were sequenced using the Illumina HiSeq platform. Turning to the authors' computational methods: Synthetic template baselines were used to correct PCR bias computationally, reads within Hamming distance 2 were collapsed together, and singletons that could not be merged were discarded. Reads were aligned against IMGT so that V, D and J genes, CDR3 length and insertions or deletions at six rearrangement sites could be assigned. Within each subset, clonotype counts were normalized to sorted cell number, after which true diversity and Gini coefficients were computed with the tcR R package. The overlap coefficient, calculated on TCRB nucleotide sequences, was used to measure repertoire sharing. As a proxy for the pre-selection repertoire, out-of-frame TCRB sequences from naive cells were analyzed. TCRdb mirrors the immuneACCESS table, restricted to in-frame sequences. Some clones are absent from its copies; in checked studies, under half trace to an unresolved V gene, and the reason for the others is unknown. V and J calls and clone size follow that table, whereas D and trimming were derived from the DNA. Here the sample has 970,000 or so clones; 15% to 20% occur a single time. 0.023% of the sample rests with the top ten.

The data originate from a study of beta chain features in type 1 diabetes (dated by TCRdb to the late 2010s). Some background on the complete study: Patients and healthy donors did not differ in mean age, gender distribution, total cell number or subset yield. Naive and central memory subsets were obtained from all 28 donors, but regulatory and stem cell-like memory subsets were isolated from only 8 patients and 8 healthy donors. The study compared TCRB repertoires of sorted circulating CD4+ T cell subsets between recently diagnosed type 1 diabetes patients and matched healthy donors. A total of just under 110,000,000 sorted cells were examined across all samples, and RNA yield correlated strongly with the number of cells per subset. The investigation overall reported the following: Because the HLA sub-analyses included only small numbers of individuals, any influence of HLA type on TCRB rearrangement was left unresolved. Because cDNA rather than genomic DNA was sequenced, highly expressing activated cells could have been over-represented, although no difference in activation and CD3 levels was found between groups. Patients with type 1 diabetes made fewer insertions and deleted more nucleotides at VDJ recombination sites, implying thymic rearrangement abnormalities. PCR may preferentially amplify shorter templates, but because patient and control samples were amplified and corrected together, any resulting skew would affect both groups equally. Naive, central memory and regulatory TCRB repertoires appeared more similar among patients than among healthy donors. Type 1 diabetes patients showed a moderate but significant shortening of TCRB CDR3 length in all four CD4+ subsets.

Taken from cysteine to phenylalanine, the CDR3 has 16 residues. The entry retains the CDR3 DNA only, 48 bases that are in frame from base 1. The V and J ends are trimmed by 0 bases and 5 bases, leaving 13 bases between them. According to the germline V gene, CDR1 reads LGHNA and CDR2 reads YNFKEQ. The sequence links TRBV4-2 to TRBJ1-4; the D gene identity is not certain. The source of this sequence is a woman between 18 and 30 years old in good health. The sample taken for sequencing was naive CD4+ T cells from blood. The cell subset or site label, read with the paper, signifies: true naive CD4+ T cells. The bases read TGTGCCAGCAGCCAAGACTCCAGTACCCTAAATGAAAAACTGTTTTTT. Its protein reads: CASSQDSSTLNEKLFF.